These T cell receptor beta chains were read from a single sample in a study of T cells after yellow fever vaccination. TCRdb analysed the 5' RACE reads with MiXCR anew, one entry per CDR3 protein. In the table there are hundreds of thousands of distinct CDR3 sequences, about 3.5% of which are singletons. The source material was PBMCs, sampled on the day of the yellow fever booster vaccination. The source is a man between 18 and 35 years old who received the YFV17D yellow fever vaccine. Both conserved end residues are part of each CDR3. The D gene is left open where the match is weak. Clone size appears in some rows only: once, few, many, or a class for an expanded clone.

clone size | D gene | J gene | V gene | CDR3 DNA | CDR3 protein
NA | TRBD2 | TRBJ2-1 | TRBV24-1 | TGTGCCACCAGTGACCCCCTAGCGGTCTACAATGAGCAGTTCTTC | CATSDPLAVYNEQFF
many | NA | TRBJ2-4 | TRBV20-1 | TGCAGTGCTGCAGACCTAGCCAAAAACATTCAGTACTTC | CSAADLAKNIQYF
few | NA | TRBJ1-1 | TRBV4-1 | TGCGCCAGCAGCCAAGTCGGCCCACCGAACACTGAAGCTTTCTTT | CASSQVGPPNTEAFF
few | TRBD1 | TRBJ2-7 | TRBV18 | TGTGCCAGCTCACGGGTTGACAGGGGTTACGAGCAGTACTTC | CASSRVDRGYEQYF
NA | NA | TRBJ1-1 | TRBV5-1 | TGCGCCAGCAGCTTTTTGGCCGAGGACACTGAAGCTTTCTTT | CASSFLAEDTEAFF
many | NA | TRBJ2-3 | TRBV5-1 | TGCGCCAGCAACCCTCGGGGATACACAGATACGCAGTATTTT | CASNPRGYTDTQYF
NA | TRBD1 | TRBJ1-4 | TRBV4-2 | TGTGCCAGCAGCTTCCTTCAAGAGACAGGGGAGGAAAAACTGTTTTTT | CASSFLQETGEEKLFF
NA | NA | TRBJ1-3 | TRBV6-6 | TGTGCCAGCAGTGTAGTATGGGACTCTGGAAACACCATATATTTT | CASSVVWDSGNTIYF
NA | TRBD2 | TRBJ2-3 | TRBV6-6 | TGTGCCAGCAGCCACGGACTAGCGGGGGCGAGGGATACGCAGTATTTT | CASSHGLAGARDTQYF
NA | TRBD2 | TRBJ2-7 | TRBV6-5 | TGTGCCAGCGCCACTAGCGGGGCCGCCTCCTACGAGCAGTACTTC | CASATSGAASYEQYF
many | TRBD1 | TRBJ2-1 | TRBV29-1 | TGCAGCGTTGTGGGGACAGGGCCTTACAATGAGCAGTTCTTC | CSVVGTGPYNEQFF
many | TRBD1 | TRBJ1-1 | TRBV15 | TGTGCCACCAGCAGAGGCCCCTTGACAGGGATATGGCCCACTGAAGCTTTCTTT | CATSRGPLTGIWPTEAFF
NA | NA | TRBJ1-1 | TRBV20-1 | TGCAGTGCTAGAGATCTCTCGTGGGTAGGAACTGAAGCTTTCTTT | CSARDLSWVGTEAFF
NA | NA | TRBJ2-3 | TRBV12-3/TRBV12-4 | TGTGCCAGCAGGTGGACAGTAGATGCGCAGTATTTT | CASRWTVDAQYF
few | NA | TRBJ2-3 | TRBV11-3 | TGTGCCAGCAGCCTGGGAGTGGCTAGCCTAAGCACAGATACGCAGTATTTT | CASSLGVASLSTDTQYF
few | TRBD2 | TRBJ2-3 | TRBV4-2 | TGTGCCAGCAGCCAAGAGCCAGCGGGGGGCCGCGCAGATACGCAGTATTTT | CASSQEPAGGRADTQYF
few | TRBD1 | TRBJ1-4 | TRBV7-9 | TGTGCCAGCAGCGAGGCACCGGGACAGGGAGATGAAAAACTGTTTTTT | CASSEAPGQGDEKLFF
many | NA | TRBJ1-2 | TRBV3-1 | TGTGCCAGCAGCCAGGCCGGGATTTATGGCTACACCTTC | CASSQAGIYGYTF
NA | TRBD1 | TRBJ2-1 | TRBV12-3/TRBV12-4 | TGTGCCAGCAGGGGTACAGGGGGCTCCTACAATGAGCAGTTCTTC | CASRGTGGSYNEQFF
few | TRBD1 | TRBJ1-2 | TRBV7-9 | TGTGCCAGCAGCTTGGACAGGGGCCCTCCCTACACCTTC | CASSLDRGPPYTF
few | NA | TRBJ1-5 | TRBV20-1 | TGCAGTGCTAGTCGGGACGCCGGAACCCAGCCCCAGCATTTT | CSASRDAGTQPQHF
many | TRBD2 | TRBJ2-7 | TRBV7-6 | TGTGCCAGCAGCTCAGGACTAGCGGGGATTGACGAGCAGTACTTC | CASSSGLAGIDEQYF
many | NA | TRBJ2-7 | TRBV5-5 | TGTGCCAGCAGTCCCGGGGGTATCAACGAGCAGTACTTC | CASSPGGINEQYF
many | NA | TRBJ2-3 | TRBV6-6 | TGTGCCAGCATCAGGGCCGGAGGCACAGATACGCAGTATTTT | CASIRAGGTDTQYF
many | TRBD2 | TRBJ2-5 | TRBV6-8 | TGTGCCAGCAATCAACCCAGGACTAGCGGCGGGGAGACCCAGTACTTC | CASNQPRTSGGETQYF
many | NA | TRBJ2-2 | TRBV5-5 | TGTGCCACCACGGTTGAGGCACAGATAAACACCGGGGAGCTGTTTTTT | CATTVEAQINTGELFF
many | NA | TRBJ1-3 | TRBV5-1 | TGCGCCAGCAGCCCCGAACCGGCCGGAGGAAACACCATATATTTT | CASSPEPAGGNTIYF
NA | TRBD2 | TRBJ2-2 | TRBV7-2 | TGTGCCAGCAGCTTAGGACTAGCGGGGGGATACACCGGGGAGCTGTTTTTT | CASSLGLAGGYTGELFF
NA | NA | TRBJ1-1 | TRBV7-2 | TGTGCCAGCAGCTTGTGGTCGGACACTGAAGCTTTCTTT | CASSLWSDTEAFF
many | NA | TRBJ2-3 | TRBV20-1 | TGCAGTGCTCCCCAACCCGGAACAGATACGCAGTATTTT | CSAPQPGTDTQYF
few | TRBD2 | TRBJ2-4 | TRBV5-1 | TGCGCCAGCAGCGAGGGACTAGCGGGGGCCGCCAAAAACATTCAGTACTTC | CASSEGLAGAAKNIQYF
many | NA | TRBJ2-1 | TRBV7-2 | TGTGCCAGCAGCTTAGTTGCAGATCCGTACAATGAGCAGTTCTTC | CASSLVADPYNEQFF
many | TRBD2 | TRBJ2-1 | TRBV11-2 | TGTGCCAGCAGCTTAGGTCGGCTAGCGGAGGACAAACGATCTAATGAGCAGTTCTTC | CASSLGRLAEDKRSNEQFF
NA | NA | TRBJ2-2 | TRBV15 | TGTGCCACCGGCAGGGTGGCCGGGGAGCTGTTTTTT | CATGRVAGELFF
many | NA | TRBJ2-3 | TRBV7-9 | TGTGCCAGCTCCTGGGGACTCGCTGAGGACACGCAGTATTTT | CASSWGLAEDTQYF
many | NA | TRBJ2-3 | TRBV18 | TGTGCCAGCTCAAGAGACGATACGCAGTATTTT | CASSRDDTQYF
NA | NA | TRBJ2-7 | TRBV11-3 | TGTGCCAGCAGCAACACCGGGTACGAGCAGTACTTC | CASSNTGYEQYF
few | TRBD2 | TRBJ2-6 | TRBV27 | TGTGCCAGCAGCGCCAACGGGAGGACTGGGGCCAACGTCCTGACTTTC | CASSANGRTGANVLTF
many | TRBD2 | TRBJ2-3 | TRBV5-4 | TGTGCCAGCAGCCAGTTACGGGAGGGAAGCACAGATACGCAGTATTTT | CASSQLREGSTDTQYF
few | NA | TRBJ1-6 | TRBV2 | TGTGCCAGCAGGGGGACGGGGACACCCCTCCACTTT | CASRGTGTPLHF
many | NA | TRBJ1-1 | TRBV7-2 | TGTGCCAGCAGCTTCGCCGGGACGGTGAACACTGAAGCTTTCTTT | CASSFAGTVNTEAFF
few | NA | TRBJ1-2 | TRBV5-1 | TGCGCCAGCAGCTTTAAAGGGTCTCCTAGCTATGGCTACACCTTC | CASSFKGSPSYGYTF
many | TRBD2 | TRBJ2-5 | TRBV4-3 | TGCGCCAGCAGCCAAGGGACTAGCCAAGAGACCCAGTACTTC | CASSQGTSQETQYF
few | TRBD1 | TRBJ1-1 | TRBV3-1 | TGTGCCAGCAGCCAAGGGGACAGGAACACTGAAGCTTTCTTT | CASSQGDRNTEAFF
few | NA | TRBJ2-2 | TRBV2 | TGTGCCAGTAACCGAGACAGGACAACTGGGGAGCTGTTTTTT | CASNRDRTTGELFF
NA | NA | TRBJ2-7 | TRBV6-2/TRBV6-3 | TGTGCCAGCAGTTACGCGGGTACCCTCTACTACGAGCAGTACTTC | CASSYAGTLYYEQYF
few | NA | TRBJ2-5 | TRBV12-3/TRBV12-4 | TGTGCCAGCAGCCGTACAGGGCCTAAAGAGACCCAGTACTTC | CASSRTGPKETQYF
few | TRBD2 | TRBJ2-3 | TRBV7-2 | TGTGCCAGCAGCACACTAGCGGCGACCACAGATACGCAGTATTTT | CASSTLAATTDTQYF
NA | NA | TRBJ1-1 | TRBV4-1 | TGCGCCAGCAGCCAAGATAGGCACAGACTGAACACTGAAGCTTTCTTT | CASSQDRHRLNTEAFF